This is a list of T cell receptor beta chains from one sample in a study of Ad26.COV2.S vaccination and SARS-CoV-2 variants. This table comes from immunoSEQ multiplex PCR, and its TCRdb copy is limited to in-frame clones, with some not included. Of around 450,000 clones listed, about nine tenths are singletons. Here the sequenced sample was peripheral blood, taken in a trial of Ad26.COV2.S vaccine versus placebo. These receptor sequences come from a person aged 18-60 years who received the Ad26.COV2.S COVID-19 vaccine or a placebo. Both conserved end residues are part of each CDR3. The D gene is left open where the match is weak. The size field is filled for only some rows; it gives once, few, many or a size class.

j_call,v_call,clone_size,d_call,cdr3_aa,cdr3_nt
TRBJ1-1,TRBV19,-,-,CASSIGPKVEAFF,TGTGCCAGTAGTATAGGGCCAAAAGTGGAAGCTTTCTTT
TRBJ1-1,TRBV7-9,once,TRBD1,CASSLGQGGPTTTEAFF,TGTGCCAGCAGCTTGGGACAGGGGGGTCCTACCACCACTGAAGCTTTCTTT
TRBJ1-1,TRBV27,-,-,CASSLTSGGAVLRTEAFF,TGTGCCAGCAGTTTAACGTCCGGGGGCGCGGTCCTTCGCACTGAAGCTTTCTTT
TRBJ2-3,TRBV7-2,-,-,CASSLVWTGTDTQYF,TGTGCCAGCAGCTTAGTGTGGACCGGCACAGATACGCAGTATTTT
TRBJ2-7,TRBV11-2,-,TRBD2,CASSLAGASGSGSYEQYF,TGTGCCAGCAGCTTAGCGGGGGCTAGCGGGAGTGGGTCCTACGAGCAGTACTTC
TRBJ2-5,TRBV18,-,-,CASSPQLGDQETQYF,TGTGCCAGCTCACCTCAGTTAGGGGACCAAGAGACCCAGTACTTC
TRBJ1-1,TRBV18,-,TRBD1,CASSQDRGQGNTEAFF,TGTGCCAGCTCACAAGACAGGGGGCAGGGGAACACTGAAGCTTTCTTT
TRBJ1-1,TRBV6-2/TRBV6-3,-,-,CASSYPAGVGFF,TGTGCCAGCAGTTACCCGGCAGGGGTCGGTTTCTTT
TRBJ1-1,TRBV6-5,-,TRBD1,CASSYRTGGTEAFF,TGTGCCAGCAGTTACCGGACAGGGGGGACTGAAGCTTTCTTT
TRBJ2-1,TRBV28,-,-,CASSLREDSYNEQFF,TGTGCCAGCAGCCTTAGGGAGGACTCCTACAATGAGCAGTTCTTC
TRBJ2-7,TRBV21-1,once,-,CASSIVPGLVIYEQYF,TGTGCCAGCAGCATTGTACCGGGACTAGTGATCTACGAGCAGTACTTC
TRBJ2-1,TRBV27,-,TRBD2,CASRRGASGSSYNEQFF,TGTGCCAGCCGGCGGGGGGCTAGCGGGAGTTCCTACAATGAGCAGTTCTTC
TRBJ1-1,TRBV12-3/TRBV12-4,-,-,CASSLARETEAFF,TGTGCCAGCAGTTTAGCCAGGGAGACTGAAGCTTTCTTT
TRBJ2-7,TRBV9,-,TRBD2,CASSPFGGSRAYEQYF,TGTGCCAGCAGCCCTTTCGGCGGGAGTAGGGCCTACGAGCAGTACTTC
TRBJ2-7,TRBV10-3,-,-,CAISESAVGSGEQYF,TGTGCCATCAGTGAGTCGGCAGTAGGTTCGGGCGAGCAGTACTTC